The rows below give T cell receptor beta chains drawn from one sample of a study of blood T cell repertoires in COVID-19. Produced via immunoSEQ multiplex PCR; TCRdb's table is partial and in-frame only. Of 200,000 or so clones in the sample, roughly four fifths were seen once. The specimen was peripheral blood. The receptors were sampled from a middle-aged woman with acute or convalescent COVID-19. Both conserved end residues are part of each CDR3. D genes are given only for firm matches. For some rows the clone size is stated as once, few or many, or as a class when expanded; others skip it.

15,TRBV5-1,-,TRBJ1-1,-,CASSLVGAENTEAFF,TGCGCCAGCAGCTTGGTGGGGGCGGAGAACACTGAAGCTTTCTTT
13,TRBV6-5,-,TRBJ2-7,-,CASSYGGPGEQYF,TGTGCCAGCAGTTATGGAGGCCCTGGAGAGCAGTACTTC
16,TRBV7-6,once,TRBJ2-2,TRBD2,CASSLEAGGNTGELFF,TGTGCCAGCAGCTTAGAGGCGGGAGGGAACACCGGGGAGCTGTTTTTT
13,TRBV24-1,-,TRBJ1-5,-,CATSPGSNQPQHF,TGTGCCACCAGCCCAGGAAGCAATCAGCCCCAGCATTTT
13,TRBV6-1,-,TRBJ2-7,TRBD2,CASSDVRLAGEYF,TGTGCCAGCAGTGATGTGAGGCTAGCGGGAGAGTACTTC
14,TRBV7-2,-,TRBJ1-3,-,CASRSGISGNTIYF,TGTGCCAGCAGATCGGGGATTAGCGGAAACACCATATATTTT
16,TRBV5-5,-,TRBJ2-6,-,CASSPYDSSGANVLTF,TGTGCCAGCAGTCCATATGACAGCTCTGGGGCCAACGTCCTGACTTTC
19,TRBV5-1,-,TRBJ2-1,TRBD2,CASSLRSRTSGRLVNGQFF,TGCGCCAGCAGCTTGCGGTCAAGGACTAGCGGGAGACTGGTCAATGGGCAGTTCTTC
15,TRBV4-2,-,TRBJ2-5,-,CASTRAGISGETQYF,TGTGCCAGCACCCGAGCCGGGATCAGCGGGGAGACCCAGTACTTC
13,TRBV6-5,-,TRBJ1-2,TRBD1,CASSSGQGYGYTF,TGTGCCAGCAGTTCCGGACAGGGATATGGCTACACCTTC
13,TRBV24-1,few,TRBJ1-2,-,CATSDVGGRGYTF,TGTGCCACCAGTGATGTTGGAGGACGTGGCTACACCTTC
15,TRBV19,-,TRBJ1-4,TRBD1,CASSEIGTGGEKLFF,TGTGCCAGTAGTGAAATCGGGACAGGGGGGGAAAAACTGTTTTTT
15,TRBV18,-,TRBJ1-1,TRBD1,CASSPTTGGKTEAFF,TGTGCCAGCTCACCAACCACAGGGGGCAAGACTGAAGCTTTCTTT
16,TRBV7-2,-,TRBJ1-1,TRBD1,CASSLLTGQGMTEAFF,TGTGCCAGCAGCTTACTTACGGGACAGGGAATGACTGAAGCTTTCTTT
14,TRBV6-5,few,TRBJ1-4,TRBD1,CASSYSGDREKLFF,TGTGCCAGCAGTTACTCGGGGGACAGGGAAAAACTGTTTTTT
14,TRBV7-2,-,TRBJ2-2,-,CASSSQVVSGELFF,TGTGCCAGCAGCTCGCAGGTGGTTTCCGGGGAGCTGTTTTTT
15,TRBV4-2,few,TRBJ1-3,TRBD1,CASSQATGHGNTIYF,TGTGCCAGCAGCCAAGCGACAGGGCATGGAAACACCATATATTTT
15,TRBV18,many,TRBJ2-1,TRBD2,CASSRGRAGHNEQFF,TGTGCCAGCTCACGCGGGAGGGCCGGTCATAATGAGCAGTTCTTC
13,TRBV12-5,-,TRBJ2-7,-,CASGLSWGGEQYF,TGTGCTAGTGGTTTGTCCTGGGGCGGCGAGCAGTACTTC
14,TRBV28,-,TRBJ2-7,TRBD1,CASSFPDRPGEQYF,TGTGCCAGCAGTTTCCCGGACAGGCCTGGGGAGCAGTACTTC
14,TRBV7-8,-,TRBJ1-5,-,CASSLQRQDQPQHF,TGTGCCAGCAGCTTACAACGACAAGACCAGCCCCAGCATTTT
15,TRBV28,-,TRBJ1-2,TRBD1,CASSRRDRVDYGYTF,TGTGCCAGCAGTCGGCGGGACAGGGTTGACTATGGCTACACCTTC
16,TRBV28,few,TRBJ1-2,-,CASSPPPLTVNYGYTF,TGTGCCAGCAGCCCTCCCCCCTTGACAGTTAACTATGGCTACACCTTC
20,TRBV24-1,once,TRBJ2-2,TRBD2,CATSDLGLATRGGVTGELFF,TGTGCCACCTCTGACCTGGGACTAGCGACACGCGGGGGGGTCACCGGGGAGCTGTTTTTT
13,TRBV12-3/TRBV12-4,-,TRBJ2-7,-,CASSPAGSYEQYF,TGTGCCAGCAGTCCGGCAGGGTCCTACGAGCAGTACTTC
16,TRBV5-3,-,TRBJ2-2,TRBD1,CARSFQDRDNTGELFF,TGTGCCAGAAGCTTCCAAGACAGGGACAACACCGGGGAGCTGTTTTTT
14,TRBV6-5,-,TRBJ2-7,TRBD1,CASKSPGGKDEQYF,TGTGCCAGCAAGTCTCCAGGGGGCAAGGACGAGCAGTACTTC
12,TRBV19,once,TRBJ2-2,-,CASSPLTGELFF,TGTGCCAGTAGTCCCCTTACCGGGGAGCTGTTTTTT
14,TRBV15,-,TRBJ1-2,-,CATSRTGSSGGYTF,TGTGCCACCAGCAGGACAGGAAGCAGTGGTGGCTACACCTTC
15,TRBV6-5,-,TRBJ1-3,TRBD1,CASRETGDSGNTIYF,TGTGCCAGCAGAGAGACAGGGGACTCTGGAAACACCATATATTTT
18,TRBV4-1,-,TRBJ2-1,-,CASKTMSDGQSSYNEQFF,TGCGCCAGCAAAACTATGTCCGACGGACAAAGCTCCTACAATGAGCAGTTCTTC
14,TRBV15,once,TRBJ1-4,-,CATSRLGGVEKLFF,TGTGCCACCAGCAGACTAGGGGGTGTTGAAAAACTGTTTTTT
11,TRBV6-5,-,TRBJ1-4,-,CASSTREKLFF,TGTGCCAGCAGTACCAGGGAAAAACTGTTTTTT
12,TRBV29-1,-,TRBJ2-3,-,CSESGTTDTQYF,TGCAGCGAAAGCGGAACCACAGATACGCAGTATTTT
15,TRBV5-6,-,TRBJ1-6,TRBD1,CASSLGHRGHSPLHF,TGTGCCAGCAGCTTGGGTCACAGGGGGCACTCACCCCTCCACTTT
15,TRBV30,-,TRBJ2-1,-,CAWSPSEGVRYEQFF,TGTGCCTGGAGTCCTAGTGAAGGGGTTAGGTATGAGCAGTTCTTC
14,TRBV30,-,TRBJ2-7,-,CAWKEQGNSYEQYF,TGTGCCTGGAAAGAACAGGGAAACTCCTACGAGCAGTACTTC
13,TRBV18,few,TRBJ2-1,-,CASSPSTYNEQFF,TGTGCCAGCTCACCCTCTACCTACAATGAGCAGTTCTTC
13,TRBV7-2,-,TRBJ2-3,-,CASSLPGPDTQYF,TGTGCCAGCAGCCTCCCTGGGCCAGATACGCAGTATTTT
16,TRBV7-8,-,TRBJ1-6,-,CASSSIPGVENSPLHF,TGTGCCAGCAGCTCCATCCCAGGGGTCGAGAATTCACCCCTCCACTTT
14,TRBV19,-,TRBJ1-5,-,CASSRGGLNQPQHF,TGTGCCAGTAGCCGAGGGGGATTAAATCAGCCCCAGCATTTT
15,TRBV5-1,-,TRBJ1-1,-,CASSLAGGSNTEAFF,TGCGCCAGCAGCTTGGCCGGGGGTTCGAACACTGAAGCTTTCTTT
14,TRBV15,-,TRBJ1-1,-,CATNSPILNTEAFF,TGTGCCACAAACTCGCCGATTCTGAACACTGAAGCTTTCTTT
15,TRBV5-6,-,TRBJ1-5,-,CASSLGGYSNQPQHF,TGTGCCAGCAGCTTAGGGGGTTATAGCAATCAGCCCCAGCATTTT
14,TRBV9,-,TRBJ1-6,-,CASSATSGNSPLHF,TGTGCCAGCAGCGCCACCTCAGGAAATTCACCCCTCCACTTT